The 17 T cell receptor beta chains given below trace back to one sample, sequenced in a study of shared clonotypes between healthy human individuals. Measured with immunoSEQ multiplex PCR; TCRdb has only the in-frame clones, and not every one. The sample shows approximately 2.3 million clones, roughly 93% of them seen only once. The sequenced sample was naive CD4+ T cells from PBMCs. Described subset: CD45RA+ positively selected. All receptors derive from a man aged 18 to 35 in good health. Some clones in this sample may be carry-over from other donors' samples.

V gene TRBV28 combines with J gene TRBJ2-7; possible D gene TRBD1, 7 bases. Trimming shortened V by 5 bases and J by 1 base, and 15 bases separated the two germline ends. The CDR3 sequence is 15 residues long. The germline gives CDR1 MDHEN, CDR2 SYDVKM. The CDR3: CASSLPGGLSYEQYF. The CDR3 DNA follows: TGTGCCAGCAGTCTACCAGGGGGGCTGTCCTACGAGCAGTACTTC.

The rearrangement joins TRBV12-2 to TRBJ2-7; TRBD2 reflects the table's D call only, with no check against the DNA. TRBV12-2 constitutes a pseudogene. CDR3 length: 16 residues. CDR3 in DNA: TGTGCAAGTCGCTTAGCGCGGGCTAGGTCCTCCTACGAGCAGTACTTC. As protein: CASRLARARSSYEQYF.

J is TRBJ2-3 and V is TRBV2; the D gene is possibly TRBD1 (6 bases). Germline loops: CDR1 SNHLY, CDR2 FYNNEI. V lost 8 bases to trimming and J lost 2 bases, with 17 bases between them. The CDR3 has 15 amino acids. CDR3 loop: CASGQTGYLTDTQYF. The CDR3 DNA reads TGTGCCAGCGGTCAAACAGGGTACCTCACAGATACGCAGTATTTT.

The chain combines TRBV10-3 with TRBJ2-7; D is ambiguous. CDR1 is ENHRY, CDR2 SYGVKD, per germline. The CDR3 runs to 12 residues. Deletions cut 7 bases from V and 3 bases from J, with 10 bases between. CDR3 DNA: TGTGCCATCAAAGGTCTATTCTACGAGCAGTACTTC. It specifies CAIKGLFYEQYF.

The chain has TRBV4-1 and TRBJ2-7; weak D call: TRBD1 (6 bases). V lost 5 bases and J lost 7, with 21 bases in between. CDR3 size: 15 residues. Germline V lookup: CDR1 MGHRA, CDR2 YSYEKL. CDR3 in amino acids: CASSSPPQQGGEQYF. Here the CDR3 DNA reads TGCGCCAGCAGCTCCCCCCCCCAACAGGGTGGAGAGCAGTACTTC.

The CDR3 nucleotides read TGTGCCAGCAGCGTCGGTGGAGCCCAAGAGACCCAGTACTTC. It specifies CASSVGGAQETQYF. The chain employs TRBV6-6 and TRBJ2-5; D gene unclear. Trimming shortened V by 6 bases and J by 1 base, and 12 bases separated the two germline ends. CDR1 is MNHNY, CDR2 SVGAGI, per germline (reference sequence). CDR3 length: 14 amino acids.

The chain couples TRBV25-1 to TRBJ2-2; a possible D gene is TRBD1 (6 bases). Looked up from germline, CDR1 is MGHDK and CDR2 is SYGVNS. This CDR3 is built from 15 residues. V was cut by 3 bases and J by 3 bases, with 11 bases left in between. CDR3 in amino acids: CASSERTAYTGELFF. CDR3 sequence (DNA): TGTGCCAGCAGTGAGAGGACAGCTTACACCGGGGAGCTGTTTTTT.

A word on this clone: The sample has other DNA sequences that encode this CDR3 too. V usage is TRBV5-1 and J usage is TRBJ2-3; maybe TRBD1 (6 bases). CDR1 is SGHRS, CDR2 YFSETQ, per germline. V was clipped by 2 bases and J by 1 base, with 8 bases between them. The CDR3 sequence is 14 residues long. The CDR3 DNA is TGCGCCAGCAGCTTCTCAGGGGGCACAGATACGCAGTATTTT. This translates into CASSFSGGTDTQYF.

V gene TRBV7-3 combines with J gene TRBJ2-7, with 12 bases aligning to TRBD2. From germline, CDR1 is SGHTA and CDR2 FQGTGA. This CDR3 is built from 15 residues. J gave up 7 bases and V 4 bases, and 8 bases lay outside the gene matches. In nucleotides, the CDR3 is TGTGCCAGCAGCTCGAGACTAGCGGGAGTAGAAGAGCAGTACTTC. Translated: CASSSRLAGVEEQYF.

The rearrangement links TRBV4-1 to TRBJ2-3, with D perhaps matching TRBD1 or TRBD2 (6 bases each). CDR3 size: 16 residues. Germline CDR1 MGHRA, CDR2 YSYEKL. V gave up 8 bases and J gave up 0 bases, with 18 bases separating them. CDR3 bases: TGCGCCAGCGCACCGGGGGCTATACGAAGCACAGATACGCAGTATTTT. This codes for CASAPGAIRSTDTQYF.

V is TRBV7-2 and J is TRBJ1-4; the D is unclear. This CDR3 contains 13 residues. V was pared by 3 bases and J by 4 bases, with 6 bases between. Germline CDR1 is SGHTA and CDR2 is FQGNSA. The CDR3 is CASSLANNEKLFF. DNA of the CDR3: TGTGCCAGCAGCTTGGCAAATAATGAAAAACTGTTTTTT.

The CDR3 protein is CASSEEVGGEQYF. The DNA for the CDR3 is TGTGCCAGCAGTGAAGAGGTTGGAGGCGAGCAGTACTTC. J is TRBJ2-7 and V is TRBV2; TRBD2 might be the D (5 bases). Trimming shortened V by 1 base and J by 6 bases, and 10 bases separated the two germline ends. This CDR3 is built from 13 residues. The germline V gene has CDR1 SNHLY and CDR2 FYNNEI.

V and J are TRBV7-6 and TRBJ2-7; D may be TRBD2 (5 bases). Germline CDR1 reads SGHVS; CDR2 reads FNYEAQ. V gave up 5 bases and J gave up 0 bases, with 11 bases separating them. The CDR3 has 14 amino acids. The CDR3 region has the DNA TGTGCCAGCAGCCTCGAAGGGAGCTCCTACGAGCAGTACTTC. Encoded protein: CASSLEGSSYEQYF.

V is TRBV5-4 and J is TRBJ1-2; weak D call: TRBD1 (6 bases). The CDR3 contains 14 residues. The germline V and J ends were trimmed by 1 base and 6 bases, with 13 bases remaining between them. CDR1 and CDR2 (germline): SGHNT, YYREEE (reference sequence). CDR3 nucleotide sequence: TGTGCCAGCAGCTTGTCGGGGGGCGCGGATGGCTACACCTTC. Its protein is CASSLSGGADGYTF.

The chain's CDR3 is CASSLSVRGTQYF. CDR3 DNA sequence: TGTGCCAGCAGCTTATCTGTACGAGGTACGCAGTATTTT. The chain combines TRBV7-9 with TRBJ2-3; D is unresolved. The V end lost 2 bases, the J end lost 8 bases, and 11 bases lay between the germline ends. This CDR3 has 13 residues. CDR1 and CDR2 (germline): SEHNR, FQNEAQ (reference sequence).

This CDR3 reads CASSLAGLAGGGTQYF. DNA of the CDR3: TGTGCCAGCAGCTTAGCAGGGCTAGCGGGAGGGGGTACGCAGTATTTT. This chain uses TRBV7-3 with TRBJ2-3; 12 bases align to TRBD2. With 2 bases clipped from V and 8 bases from J, the junction kept 8 bases outside the gene matches. The CDR3 sequence is 16 residues long. Germline V gives CDR1 SGHTA, CDR2 FQGTGA.

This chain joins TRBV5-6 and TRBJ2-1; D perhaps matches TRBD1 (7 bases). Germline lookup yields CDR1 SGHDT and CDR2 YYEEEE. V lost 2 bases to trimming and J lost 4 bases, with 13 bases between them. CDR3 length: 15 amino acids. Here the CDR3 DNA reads TGTGCCAGCAGCTTAAAGTCAGGGGGGTACAATGAGCAGTTCTTC. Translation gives CASSLKSGGYNEQFF.